These 5 T cell receptor beta chains share one sample of origin, sequenced in a study of T cells after yellow fever vaccination. In TCRdb, the 5' RACE reads were re-called with MiXCR into one record per CDR3 protein. The sample lists 500,000 to 650,000 distinct CDR3 sequences; around a sixth were seen once. The material sequenced was PBMCs, taken around 5 days after the first yellow fever vaccination. These receptor sequences come from a young man who received the YFV17D yellow fever vaccine.

The genes are TRBV11-2 and TRBJ1-2; D is uncertain. V lost 2 bases and J 5 bases, leaving 15 bases between the germline ends. CDR3 size: 15 residues. CDR1 is SGHAT and CDR2 is FQNNGV in the germline V gene. The CDR3 here is CASSLLLGTAYGYTF. CDR3 DNA sequence: TGTGCCAGCAGCTTATTGTTAGGTACAGCATATGGCTACACCTTC.

In its sample, this clonotype was seen a few times. The rearrangement links TRBV6-5 to TRBJ1-5; D gene uncertain. CDR1 is MNHEY, CDR2 SVGAGI, per germline. The length of the CDR3 is 15 residues. The ends were cut back, 0 bases at V and 2 bases at J, with 8 bases in the middle. CDR3 in DNA: TGTGCCAGCAGTTACTCCCACAAGGGCAATCAGCCCCAGCATTTT. It yields the protein CASSYSHKGNQPQHF.

This clonotype was picked up many times. The chain couples TRBV5-1 to TRBJ2-7, with D possibly matching TRBD1 (6 bases). Per the germline V gene, CDR1 is SGHRS and CDR2 is YFSETQ. Trimming removed 3 bases from V and 4 bases from J, with 17 bases in between. The CDR3 runs 15 residues. CDR3 sequence (DNA): TGCGCCAGCAGCTATATCTCGGGGACACGGTACGAGCAGTACTTC. Its protein product is CASSYISGTRYEQYF. Variable domain in full (rest from reference TRBV5-1 and TRBJ2-7): KAGVTQTPRYLIKTRGQQVTLSCSPISGHRSVSWYQQTPGQGLQFLFEYFSETQRNKGNFPGRFSGRQFSNSRSEMNVSTLELGDSALYLCASSYISGTRYEQYFGPGTRLTVT.

The V gene is TRBV5-1, the J gene TRBJ2-7; 8 bases are a match to TRBD2. The CDR3 length is 15 residues. Trimming took 4 bases from V and 3 from J; bases not matched to a gene: 9. Germline V gene lookup returns CDR1 SGHRS and CDR2 YFSETQ. The DNA of the CDR3 is TGCGCCAGCAGCCAGGCCAGCGGGGGATTCTACGAGCAGTACTTC. Encoded protein: CASSQASGGFYEQYF.

This clonotype was detected ten times or more. The chain couples TRBV6-2 or TRBV6-3 to TRBJ1-1; D is ambiguous. The germline V gene has CDR1 MNHEY and CDR2 SVGEGT. CDR3 length equals 14 residues. Trimming took off 0 bases at V and 6 bases at J, with 11 bases between the two ends. Written as DNA, the CDR3 is TGTGCCAGCAGTTACTCGTGGGGAACATCTGAAGCTTTCTTT. Amino acid sequence: CASSYSWGTSEAFF.